This T cell receptor (beta chain) was observed in a study of regulatory T cells in long-lasting Graves disease (dated by TCRdb to the early 2020s). For the wider study: Persistent Graves' disease meant more than 5 years of antithyroid drug treatment with TSH receptor autoantibodies that stayed positive. Persistent Graves' disease patients were compared with newly diagnosed Graves' disease patients by peripheral blood TCR sequencing and RNA sequencing. Antithyroid drugs had been taken for approximately 10 years on average by persistent Graves' disease patients in the clinical cohort. TCR sequencing covered about 13 persistent and approximately 20 newly diagnosed Graves' disease patients, 33 samples in total. The study took place in China and was registered as a clinical trial. Points the paper makes about the study in general: TRBV28, TRBJ1-2 and TRBJ2-5 were preferentially used in persistent disease, while TRBV20-1 and TRBJ2-1 were favored in newly diagnosed disease. Persistent patients shared more public clonotypes among themselves (around 2,500) than newly diagnosed patients did (roughly 910). Persistent Graves' disease patients showed lower TCR Shannon entropy and fewer highly expanded clones than newly diagnosed patients, suggesting clonal expansion. The authors acknowledged the small sample size as a limitation that may reduce accuracy. Only peripheral blood was studied, because thyroid tissue, the primary lesion, was inaccessible. Sequencing and analysis were restricted to the TCR beta chain.

Explained via the paper, the time point label denotes: persistent/refractory GD, antithyroid drugs over 5 years with positive TRAb. For both TCR sequencing and RNA sequencing, RNA was extracted from PBMCs using TRIzol. Graves' disease was diagnosed according to American Thyroid Association guidelines. The patients came from an endocrinology department in Xi'an, China. From each patient, 8 to 10 milliliters of peripheral blood was collected into an EDTA anticoagulant tube. Ficoll Paque Plus density gradient separation was used to isolate PBMCs, and no further T cell sorting was done. An Agilent 2100 Bioanalyzer and agarose gel were used to assess RNA quality, and a NanoDrop 2000 was used to measure RNA concentration. Library preparation used multiplex PCR. The sample was run on an Illumina HiSeq 4000. iRepertoire HTBI primers and Arm-PCR amplification of CDR3 regions were used to construct TCR beta libraries. Before sequencing, the PCR products underwent gel purification. Under the source paper's analysis protocol: Across samples, around 62 TRBV and roughly 13 TRBJ segments were identified and used for gene usage analysis of CDR3 amino acid clonotypes. Filtered high-quality paired reads were merged into contigs using COPE and FqMerger. BLAST was used to align contigs to IMGT TRBV, TRBD and TRBJ reference genes, with CDR3 defined following IMGT. Clonotypes above 0.1% frequency were classified as highly expanded clones. Shannon entropy was used to measure repertoire diversity, and the Gini coefficient was used to measure V-J evenness. A clonotype found in more than one individual was treated as public. The raw public reads went through TCRdb reprocessing: fastp at Q25, MiXCR clone calling, in-frame beta chains kept. Every CDR3 protein is listed once, alongside the most common genes and DNA of its rows. The V and J calls here are based on TCRdb, not the publication. Counted in this sample were about 400,000 distinct CDR3 sequences; around 20% of them appeared once. The leading ten clones occupy roughly 20% of the sample.

This clonotype was observed at least ten times. It has no known antigen specificity. No base quality values were provided; no much bigger clone lies one nucleotide off. V is clipped by 5 bases and J by 3 bases, and the sequence between their germline boundaries is 13 bases long. CDR1 and CDR2, per the germline V gene, are SQVTM and ANQGSEA. CDR3 length: 13 amino acids, cysteine to phenylalanine. Only the CDR3 portion is preserved as DNA: 39 bases, with reading frame beginning at the first base. The sequence was collected from a female donor with Graves disease. The source material was peripheral blood mononuclear cells (PBMCs), sampled when the disease was refractory, from a patient treated with antithyroid drugs. The chain links TRBV29-1 with TRBJ1-1, with the identity of the D gene unclear. The CDR3 region reads CSVRGSRYTEAFF. DNA sequence: TGCAGCGTTCGAGGTTCTAGGTACACTGAAGCTTTCTTT.